This T cell receptor (beta chain) was retrieved from a study of blood T cell repertoires in COVID-19. Study-level background: Researchers got acute and convalescent COVID-19 samples from the United States, Italy and Spain. T cells, B-cell-depleted T cells, or PBMCs provided the cDNA or gDNA that served as material.

Under the authors' procedure: Counts of nucleated cells, estimated from reference gene primer amplification, were obtained. TCRdb's table, derived via immunoSEQ multiplex PCR, lists solely in-frame clones and lacks some. V and J calls and clone size are those listed in that table; D and trimming were worked out from the DNA. Of 80,000 to 100,000 clones detected, approximately 89% appear once; the ten largest clones hold about a tenth. CDR1 is MNHEY, CDR2 SVGAGI, per germline. CDR3 length: 14 amino acids. The ends lost 5 bases at V and 2 bases at J; junction bases unmatched: 2. The receptor was derived from a man in his forties or fifties with acute or convalescent COVID-19. Specimen: peripheral blood. The chain is built from TRBV6-5 and TRBJ2-7; 11 bases are shared with TRBD2. In DNA, the CDR3 is TGTGCCAGCAGTATACTAGCGGGAGCCTACGAGCAGTACTTC. It specifies CASSILAGAYEQYF.